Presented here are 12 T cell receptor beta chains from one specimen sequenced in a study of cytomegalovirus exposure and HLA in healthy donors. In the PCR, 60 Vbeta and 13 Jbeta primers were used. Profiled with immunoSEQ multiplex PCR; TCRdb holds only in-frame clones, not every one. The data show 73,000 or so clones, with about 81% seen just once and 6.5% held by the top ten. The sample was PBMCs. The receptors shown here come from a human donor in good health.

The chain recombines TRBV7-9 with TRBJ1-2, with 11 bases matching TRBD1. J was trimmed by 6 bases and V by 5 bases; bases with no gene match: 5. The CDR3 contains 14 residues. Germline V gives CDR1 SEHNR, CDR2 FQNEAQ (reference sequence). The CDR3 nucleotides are TGTGCCAGCAGCGCGGGACAGGGGGTCCATGGCTACACCTTC. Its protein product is CASSAGQGVHGYTF. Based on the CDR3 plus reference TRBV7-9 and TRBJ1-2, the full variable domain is DTGVSQNPRHKITKRGQNVTFRCDPISEHNRLYWYRQTLGQGPEFLTYFQNEAQLEKSRLLSDRFSAERPKGSFSTLEIQRTEQGDSAMYLCASSAGQGVHGYTFGSGTRLTVV.

Written as DNA, the CDR3 is TGTGCCAGCAGTGAGGCCAGGGGGCTATCCGGGGAGCTGTTTTTT. Its translation is CASSEARGLSGELFF. The rearrangement joins TRBV25-1 to TRBJ2-2; 8 bases map to TRBD1. The CDR3 is 15 residues long. Trimming at V came to 3 bases and at J to 6 bases, leaving 6 bases not matched to a gene. Germline V gene sequence: CDR1 MGHDK, CDR2 SYGVNS.

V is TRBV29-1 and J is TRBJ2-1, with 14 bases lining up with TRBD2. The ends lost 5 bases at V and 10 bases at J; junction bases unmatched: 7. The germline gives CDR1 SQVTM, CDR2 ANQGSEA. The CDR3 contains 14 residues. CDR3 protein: CSVRTSGGPGEQFF. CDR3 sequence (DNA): TGCAGCGTTAGGACTAGCGGGGGGCCGGGGGAGCAGTTCTTC.

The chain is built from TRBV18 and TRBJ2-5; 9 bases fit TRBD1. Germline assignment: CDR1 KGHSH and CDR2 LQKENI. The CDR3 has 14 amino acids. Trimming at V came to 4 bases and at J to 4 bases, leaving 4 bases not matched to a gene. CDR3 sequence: CASSHLGQGETQYF. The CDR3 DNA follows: TGTGCCAGCTCACACTTGGGACAGGGAGAGACCCAGTACTTC.

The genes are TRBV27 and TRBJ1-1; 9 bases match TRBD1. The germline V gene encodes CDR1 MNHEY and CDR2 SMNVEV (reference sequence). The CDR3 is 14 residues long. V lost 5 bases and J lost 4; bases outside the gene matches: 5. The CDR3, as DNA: TGTGCCAGCAGTCCCGGGACAGGGATCACTGAAGCTTTCTTT. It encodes CASSPGTGITEAFF.

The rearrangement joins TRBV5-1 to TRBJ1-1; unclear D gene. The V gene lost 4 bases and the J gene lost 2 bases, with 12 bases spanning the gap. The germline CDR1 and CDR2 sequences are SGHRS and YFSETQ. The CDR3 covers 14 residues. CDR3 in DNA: TGCGCCAGCAGCCCAGGAGGGTTTAACACTGAAGCTTTCTTT. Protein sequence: CASSPGGFNTEAFF.

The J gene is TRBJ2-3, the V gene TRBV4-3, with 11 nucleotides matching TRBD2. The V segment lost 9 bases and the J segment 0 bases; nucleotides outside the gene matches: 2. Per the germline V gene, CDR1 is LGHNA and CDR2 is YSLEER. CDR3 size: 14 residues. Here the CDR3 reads CASRLAGSTDTQYF. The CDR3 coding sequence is TGCGCCAGTAGACTAGCGGGGAGCACAGATACGCAGTATTTT.

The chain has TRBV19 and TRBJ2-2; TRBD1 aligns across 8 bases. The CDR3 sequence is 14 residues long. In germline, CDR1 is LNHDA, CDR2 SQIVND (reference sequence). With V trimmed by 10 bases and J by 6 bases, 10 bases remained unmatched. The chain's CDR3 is CATLPGQVPGELFF. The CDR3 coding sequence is TGTGCCACCCTTCCGGGACAGGTACCCGGGGAGCTGTTTTTT. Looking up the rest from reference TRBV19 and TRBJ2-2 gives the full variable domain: DGGITQSPKYLFRKEGQNVTLSCEQNLNHDAMYWYRQDPGQGLRLIYYSQIVNDFQKGDIAEGYSVSREKKESFPLTVTSAQKNPTAFYLCATLPGQVPGELFFGEGSRLTVL.

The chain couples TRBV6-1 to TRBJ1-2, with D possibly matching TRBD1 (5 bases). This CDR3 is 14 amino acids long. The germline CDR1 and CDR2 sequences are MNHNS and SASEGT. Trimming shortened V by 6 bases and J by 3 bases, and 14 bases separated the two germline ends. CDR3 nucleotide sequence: TGTGCCAGCAGCTCCGGGGGGGGGTACTATGGCTACACCTTC. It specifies CASSSGGGYYGYTF.

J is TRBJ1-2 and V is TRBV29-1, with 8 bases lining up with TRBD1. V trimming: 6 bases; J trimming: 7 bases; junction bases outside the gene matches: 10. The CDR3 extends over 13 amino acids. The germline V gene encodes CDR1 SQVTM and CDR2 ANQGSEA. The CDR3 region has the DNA TGCAGCGTCGAAAAGCAGGGGGCGCTTGGCTACACCTTC. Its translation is CSVEKQGALGYTF.

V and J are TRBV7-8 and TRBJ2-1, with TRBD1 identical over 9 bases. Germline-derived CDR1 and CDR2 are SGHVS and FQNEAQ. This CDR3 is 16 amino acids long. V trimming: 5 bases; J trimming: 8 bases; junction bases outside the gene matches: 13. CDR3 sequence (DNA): TGTGCCAGCAGCCATGGGAGGGACAGGGCCATGGATGAGCAGTTCTTC. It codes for CASSHGRDRAMDEQFF.

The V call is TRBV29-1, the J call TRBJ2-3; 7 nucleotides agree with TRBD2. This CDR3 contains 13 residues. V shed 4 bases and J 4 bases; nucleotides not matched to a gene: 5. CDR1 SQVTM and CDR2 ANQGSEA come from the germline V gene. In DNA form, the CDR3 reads TGCAGCGTTGTTGTACTAGCGTCAGATACGCAGTATTTT. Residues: CSVVVLASDTQYF.